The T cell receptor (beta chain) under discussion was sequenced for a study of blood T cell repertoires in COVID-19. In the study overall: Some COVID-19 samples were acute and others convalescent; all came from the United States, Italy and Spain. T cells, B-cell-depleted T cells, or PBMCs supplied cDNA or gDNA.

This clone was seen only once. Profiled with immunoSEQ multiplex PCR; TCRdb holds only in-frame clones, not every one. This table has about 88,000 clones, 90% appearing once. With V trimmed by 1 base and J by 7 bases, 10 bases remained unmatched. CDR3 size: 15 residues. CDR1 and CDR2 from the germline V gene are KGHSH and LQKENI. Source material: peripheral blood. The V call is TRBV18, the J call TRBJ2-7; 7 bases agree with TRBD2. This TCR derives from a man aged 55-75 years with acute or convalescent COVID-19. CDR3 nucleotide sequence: TGTGCCAGCTCACCACGGGGCCAGCGGGATGGGGAGCAGTACTTC. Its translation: CASSPRGQRDGEQYF.